This is a list of T cell receptor beta chains from one sample in a study of shared clonotypes between healthy human individuals. This table comes from immunoSEQ multiplex PCR, and its TCRdb copy is limited to in-frame clones, with some not included. Among roughly 1.5 million clones listed, approximately 98% were seen once. Sample: naive CD4+ T cells sorted from blood. The origin of the receptors is a man aged 25-40 years in good health. CDR3s include the opening cysteine and the closing phenylalanine or tryptophan. Each record gives: J gene, D gene, clone size, V gene, CDR3 protein, CDR3 DNA. D genes are given only for firm matches. Rows may omit the clone size; those that give it use once, few, many or a size class.

TRBJ1-4	TRBD1	NA	TRBV7-6	CASSPRTGVDEKLFF	TGTGCCAGCAGCCCGCGGACAGGTGTGGATGAAAAACTGTTTTTT
TRBJ1-2	TRBD1	once	TRBV7-8	CASSLGWRGPGYGYTF	TGTGCCAGCAGCTTAGGATGGAGGGGGCCGGGCTATGGCTACACCTTC
TRBJ2-2	NA	NA	TRBV19	CASSLLAANTGELFF	TGTGCCAGTAGTTTATTAGCGGCGAACACCGGGGAGCTGTTTTTT
TRBJ1-1	TRBD1	once	TRBV5-1	CASSPSILQGAPVEAFF	TGCGCCAGCAGCCCTTCCATTTTACAGGGGGCGCCGGTTGAAGCTTTCTTT
TRBJ2-3	NA	NA	TRBV4-1	CASSQTGIGTDTQYF	TGCGCCAGCAGCCAAACCGGGATCGGCACAGATACGCAGTATTTT
TRBJ2-7	TRBD2	NA	TRBV28	CASSLERLAVSLGYEQYF	TGTGCCAGCAGTCTTGAAAGGCTAGCGGTTTCCCTGGGGTACGAGCAGTACTTC
TRBJ2-5	NA	NA	TRBV5-1	CASSMTVSSKKTQYF	TGCGCCAGCAGCATGACAGTGAGTTCCAAGAAGACCCAGTACTTC
TRBJ1-2	NA	NA	TRBV19	CASSPITVYGYTF	TGTGCCAGTAGTCCCATAACAGTTTATGGCTACACCTTC
TRBJ2-7	TRBD2	once	TRBV29-1	CSVSSGSDYEQYF	TGCAGCGTTTCGAGCGGGAGCGACTACGAGCAGTACTTC
TRBJ1-5	NA	once	TRBV6-1	CASSEGGGPNQPQHF	TGTGCCAGCAGTGAAGGTGGGGGCCCAAATCAGCCCCAGCATTTT
TRBJ1-1	NA	NA	TRBV30	CAWRGGIGVNTEAFF	TGTGCCTGGAGAGGAGGGATCGGGGTCAACACTGAAGCTTTCTTT
TRBJ2-1	TRBD2	NA	TRBV5-4	CASSLRASGVYNEQFF	TGTGCCAGCAGCCTGAGGGCTAGCGGGGTATACAATGAGCAGTTCTTC
TRBJ2-1	TRBD1	NA	TRBV27	CASSFGQGDPNEQFF	TGTGCCAGCAGCTTCGGACAGGGGGACCCAAATGAGCAGTTCTTC
TRBJ1-1	TRBD1	NA	TRBV29-1	CSVGWTGGRNTEAFF	TGCAGCGTTGGCTGGACAGGGGGCAGGAACACTGAAGCTTTCTTT
TRBJ2-3	NA	NA	TRBV5-6	CASSLYVTDTQYF	TGTGCCAGCAGCTTGTACGTCACAGATACGCAGTATTTT